The 30 T cell receptor beta chains given below trace back to one sample, sequenced in a study of T cell responses to AZD1222 COVID-19 vaccine. This table comes from immunoSEQ multiplex PCR, and its TCRdb copy is limited to in-frame clones, with some not included. The table records around 110,000 clones, under 95% of them present only once. The input for sequencing was peripheral blood, taken on day 0 of AZD1222 vaccination. The receptors originated from an adult in good health.

This chain joins TRBV7-2 and TRBJ1-1, with a tentative D call TRBD1 (6 bases). Trimming removed 3 bases at V and 4 bases at J, with 15 bases between. CDR1 and CDR2 (germline): SGHTA, FQGNSA. CDR3 length: 15 amino acids. CDR3 region: CASSFVSRGLTEAFF. CDR3 sequence (DNA): TGTGCCAGCAGCTTCGTTTCCAGGGGCCTCACTGAAGCTTTCTTT.

V gene TRBV7-2 combines with J gene TRBJ2-1, with a tentative D call TRBD1 (5 bases). V was trimmed by 2 bases and J by 1 base, leaving 12 bases between them. The CDR3 runs to 16 residues. Germline V gene sequence: CDR1 SGHTA, CDR2 FQGNSA. The CDR3, as DNA: TGTGCCAGCAGCTTACGGTGGGGCTTATCCTACAATGAGCAGTTCTTC. This codes for CASSLRWGLSYNEQFF. The variable domain in full, completed from reference TRBV7-2 and TRBJ2-1, reads GAGVSQSPSNKVTEKGKDVELRCDPISGHTALYWYRQSLGQGLEFLIYFQGNSAPDKSGLPSDRFSAERTGGSVSTLTIQRTQQEDSAVYLCASSLRWGLSYNEQFFGPGTRLTVL.

The chain couples TRBV21-1 to TRBJ1-2; the table names TRBD1, a call not compared with the DNA. TRBV21-1 is given as a pseudogene. The CDR3 runs to 19 residues. CDR3 residues: CASSKAGVLQGALNYGYTF. The DNA of the CDR3 is TGTGCCAGCAGCAAAGCTGGGGTTCTACAGGGGGCGTTGAACTATGGCTACACCTTC.

In nucleotides, the CDR3 is TGCGCCAGCACCTGGGGGGTGACATCAAACTATGGCTACACCTTC. It encodes CASTWGVTSNYGYTF. The chain uses TRBV4-1 and TRBJ1-2, with D perhaps TRBD1 (5 bases). CDR3 length equals 15 residues. Trimming cost V 7 bases and J 2 bases, with 17 bases left between them. In germline, CDR1 is MGHRA, CDR2 YSYEKL.

The V and J genes are TRBV12-3 or TRBV12-4 and TRBJ2-7; D remains unclear. Trimming pared 5 bases from V and 4 bases from J, leaving 9 bases between. This CDR3 contains 12 residues. The chain's CDR3 is CASSPRLYEQYF. In DNA form, the CDR3 reads TGTGCCAGCAGTCCTCGTTTATACGAGCAGTACTTC.

The rearrangement uses TRBV19 and TRBJ1-5; no reliable D call. Germline CDR1 and CDR2: LNHDA and SQIVND (reference sequence). CDR3 size: 15 residues. Trimming took 5 bases from V and 6 from J, leaving 17 bases between them. In nucleotides, the CDR3 is TGTGCCAGTAGTGGACGGCCTAGGGCGAGTCAGCCCCAGCATTTT. It encodes CASSGRPRASQPQHF.

V and J are TRBV4-2 and TRBJ2-2; D gene unclear. Per the germline V gene, CDR1 is LGHNA and CDR2 is YNFKEQ. Trimming cost V 1 base and J 8 bases, with 5 bases left between them. The CDR3 covers 12 residues. This CDR3 reads CASSQVTGELFF. The CDR3 region has the DNA TGTGCCAGCAGCCAAGTGACGGGGGAGCTGTTTTTT.

This rearrangement joins TRBV27 to TRBJ2-1; 8 positions agree with TRBD2. Germline V gene data show CDR1 as MNHEY and CDR2 as SMNVEV (reference sequence). The CDR3 spans 17 residues. The V gene end was trimmed by 0 bases and the J gene end by 5 bases; junction bases not matched to a gene: 9. CDR3 DNA sequence: TGTGCCAGCAGTTTATCCGGGCTAGCGGGCCGCAACAATGAGCAGTTCTTC. Residues: CASSLSGLAGRNNEQFF.

The rearrangement uses TRBV6-5 and TRBJ1-3; D is ambiguous. V was trimmed by 0 bases and J by 0 bases, leaving 6 bases between them. In germline, CDR1 is MNHEY, CDR2 SVGAGI. The CDR3 is 15 residues long. CDR3 DNA: TGTGCCAGCAGTTACTCAGCAGGCTCTGGAAACACCATATATTTT. Amino acid sequence: CASSYSAGSGNTIYF.

The count of this clone is one. V and J are TRBV4-3 and TRBJ1-1; D is ambiguous. CDR3 length equals 14 residues. Trimming pared 0 bases from V and 7 bases from J, leaving 12 bases between. Germline values: CDR1 LGHNA, CDR2 YSLEER. CDR3 DNA sequence: TGCGCCAGCAGCCAAGATCAGGCGGGGTATGAAGCTTTCTTT. Translating gives CASSQDQAGYEAFF.

Regarding this clone: The junction differs from germline at one of its ends, possibly a read error. The chain links TRBV18 to TRBJ1-3; 9 bases are shared with TRBD1. Germline V gene data show CDR1 as KGHSH and CDR2 as LQKENI. This CDR3 is built from 16 residues. The CDR3, as DNA: TGTGCCAGCTCTCCACGGGACAGGGTTAAACGAAACACCATATATTTT. This codes for CASSPRDRVKRNTIYF.

The V call is TRBV6-2 or TRBV6-3, the J call TRBJ1-6; no reliable D call. V gave up 2 bases and J gave up 9 bases, with 5 bases separating them. CDR3 length: 12 amino acids. CDR1 is MNHEY, CDR2 SVGEGT, per germline. Written as DNA, the CDR3 is TGTGCCAGCAGTTACATGAGTTCACCCCTCCACTTT. As protein: CASSYMSSPLHF.

This clone turned up a few times. The chain couples TRBV7-2 to TRBJ1-5, with D possibly being TRBD1 (5 bases). This CDR3 contains 14 residues. CDR1 SGHTA and CDR2 FQGNSA come from the germline V gene. The ends were cut back, 4 bases at V and 5 bases at J, with 12 bases in the middle. The CDR3 protein is CASSSLRGYQPQHF. Here the CDR3 DNA reads TGTGCCAGCAGCTCTCTAAGGGGATATCAGCCCCAGCATTTT.

V is TRBV4-3 and J is TRBJ2-1; TRBD2 agrees at 7 bases. The germline CDR1 and CDR2 sequences are LGHNA and YSLEER. With 2 bases clipped from V and 4 bases from J, the junction kept 2 bases outside the gene matches. This CDR3 is 14 amino acids long. CDR3 protein: CASSQSGGYNEQFF. The CDR3 coding sequence is TGCGCCAGCAGCCAATCGGGGGGATACAATGAGCAGTTCTTC.

The chain combines TRBV29-1 with TRBJ1-4; 7 bases line up with TRBD1. Germline V gives CDR1 SQVTM, CDR2 ANQGSEA. The CDR3 has 13 residues. V trimming: 4 bases; J trimming: 8 bases; junction bases outside the gene matches: 7. The CDR3 region has the DNA TGCAGCGTTGGACAGGGCTGGGCGGAAAAACTGTTTTTT. Protein product: CSVGQGWAEKLFF.

The V and J genes are TRBV7-9 and TRBJ1-5; a weak D match, TRBD1 (6 bases). Germline V gives CDR1 SEHNR, CDR2 FQNEAQ (reference sequence). The V end lost 1 base, the J end lost 6 bases, and 10 bases lay between the germline ends. CDR3 length: 14 residues. CDR3 amino acids: CASSLEGGSQPQHF. The CDR3 DNA sequence: TGTGCCAGCAGCTTAGAAGGGGGGTCTCAGCCCCAGCATTTT.

This chain links TRBV6-5 with TRBJ1-1; D not certain. Looked up from germline, CDR1 is MNHEY and CDR2 is SVGAGI. This CDR3 comprises 15 residues. The V and J ends lost 2 bases and 0 bases respectively, with 10 bases between them. The CDR3 spells CASSYLRNMNTEAFF. CDR3 DNA: TGTGCCAGCAGTTACCTCAGAAATATGAACACTGAAGCTTTCTTT.

This chain connects TRBV7-6 to TRBJ2-7; 9 nucleotides agree with TRBD2. The V segment lost 5 bases and the J segment 5 bases; nucleotides outside the gene matches: 1. This CDR3 contains 12 residues. Germline CDR1 is SGHVS and CDR2 is FNYEAQ. The CDR3 bases are TGTGCCAGCAGCGCGGGGGGGGACGAGCAGTACTTC. As protein: CASSAGGDEQYF.

The chain couples TRBV24-1 to TRBJ2-2; 7 nucleotides match TRBD2. Germline loops: CDR1 KGHDR, CDR2 SFDVKD. The CDR3 length is 13 residues. Losses at the gene ends were 10 bases for V and 2 bases for J; bases not matched to a gene: 3. DNA of the CDR3: TGTGCCACTAGGGAGGGCAACACCGGGGAGCTGTTTTTT. It encodes CATREGNTGELFF.

This sequence joins TRBV2 and TRBJ2-7; no firm D call. Germline values: CDR1 SNHLY, CDR2 FYNNEI. The CDR3 length is 13 residues. Trimming shortened V by 4 bases and J by 3 bases, and 10 bases separated the two germline ends. The CDR3 spells CASSATASYEQYF. The DNA of the CDR3 is TGTGCCAGCAGTGCGACCGCAAGCTACGAGCAGTACTTC. The full variable domain, with the rest looked up from reference TRBV2 and TRBJ2-7, is EPEVTQTPSHQVTQMGQEVILRCVPISNHLYFYWYRQILGQKVEFLVSFYNNEISEKSEIFDDQFSVERPDGSNFTLKIRSTKLEDSAMYFCASSATASYEQYFGPGTRLTVT.

J is TRBJ1-1 and V is TRBV28; D gene uncertain. The CDR3 extends over 15 amino acids. Trimming removed 4 bases from V and 5 bases from J, with 17 bases in between. Per germline, CDR1 MDHEN and CDR2 SYDVKM. The chain's CDR3 is CASSSPARPGTEAFF. The CDR3 nucleotides read TGTGCCAGCAGTTCCCCCGCGAGACCGGGGACTGAAGCTTTCTTT.

The chain employs TRBV11-2 and TRBJ2-3; 8 bases agree with TRBD2. The germline gives CDR1 SGHAT, CDR2 FQNNGV. The CDR3 runs to 16 residues. After removal of 5 bases from V and 8 bases from J, the junction contained 15 bases not matched to a gene. In nucleotides, the CDR3 is TGTGCCAGCAGCCCCTACGGGAGGGCCCCAAGGGGTACGCAGTATTTT. It is translated as CASSPYGRAPRGTQYF.

This clone was seen only a few times. The V call is TRBV5-1, the J call TRBJ2-3, with 13 bases fitting TRBD2. The CDR3 loop spans 15 amino acids. V was pared by 4 bases and J by 8 bases, with 7 bases of the junction left unmatched. The germline gives CDR1 SGHRS, CDR2 YFSETQ. The CDR3 region is CASSRGLAGSATQYF. Here the CDR3 DNA reads TGCGCCAGCAGCCGGGGACTAGCGGGGTCCGCTACGCAGTATTTT.

The chain combines TRBV13 with TRBJ2-1; 8 bases align to TRBD1. The CDR3 covers 15 residues. V lost 0 bases and J lost 8; bases outside the gene matches: 6. Germline CDR1 reads PRHDT; CDR2 reads FYEKMQ (reference sequence). This CDR3 reads CASSLGWQGADEQFF. The CDR3 DNA reads as TGTGCCAGCAGCTTAGGGTGGCAGGGGGCCGATGAGCAGTTCTTC.

This chain connects TRBV4-1 to TRBJ1-3, with TRBD1 matching over 7 bases. The V and J ends lost 1 base and 3 bases, in that order; junction bases with no gene match: 6. Germline CDR1 MGHRA, CDR2 YSYEKL. The CDR3 sequence is 16 residues long. In DNA form, the CDR3 reads TGCGCCAGCAGCCAAGCCGTGACAGGGTATGGAAACACCATATATTTT. It is translated as CASSQAVTGYGNTIYF.

V and J are TRBV7-2 and TRBJ2-3, with D unresolved. Germline V CDR1 and CDR2: SGHTA, FQGNSA. Trimming stripped 1 base from V and 0 bases from J, with 11 bases between. The CDR3 length is 16 residues. The CDR3 reads CASSLVADTSTDTQYF. The DNA for the CDR3 is TGTGCCAGCAGCTTAGTCGCTGACACTAGCACAGATACGCAGTATTTT.

Here the CDR3 reads CASRPPENYGYTF. CDR3 in DNA: TGTGCCAGCAGACCCCCCGAGAACTATGGCTACACCTTC. The rearrangement uses TRBV6-1 and TRBJ1-2; D remains ambiguous. Germline lookup yields CDR1 MNHNS and CDR2 SASEGT. V lost 6 bases to trimming and J lost 2 bases, with 10 bases between them. The CDR3 has 13 residues.

The chain links TRBV5-4 to TRBJ1-6, with 7 bases identical to TRBD1. The junction had 19 bases not matched to a gene; V was cut back by 0 bases and J by 7 bases. Germline V gives CDR1 SGHNT, CDR2 YYREEE (reference sequence). This CDR3 has 20 amino acids. The CDR3 bases are TGTGCCAGCAGCTTGGCCGGAATGCGTGACAGGGCCAAAGGGAATTCACCCCTCCACTTT. Translating it yields CASSLAGMRDRAKGNSPLHF.

The chain has TRBV3-1 (or the pseudogene TRBV3-2) and TRBJ2-1; D call uncertain. Germline assignment: CDR1 LGHDT and CDR2 YNNKEL (reference sequence). The CDR3 loop spans 14 amino acids. V was cut by 1 base and J by 6 bases, with 10 bases left in between. DNA of the CDR3: TGTGCCAGCAGCCAAGCCTCGAAGCCCAATGAGCAGTTCTTC. Translation gives CASSQASKPNEQFF.

V is TRBV5-6 and J is TRBJ1-2; the match to TRBD1 covers 7 bases. The V gene's germline CDR1 is SGHDT and CDR2 YYEEEE. This CDR3 has 15 residues. V lost 2 bases to trimming and J lost 4 bases; unmatched junction nucleotides: 8. CDR3 sequence (DNA): TGTGCCAGCAGCTTCGAGGGACAGATTTCCTATGGCTACACCTTC. Translating gives CASSFEGQISYGYTF.